This T cell receptor beta chain was identified in a study of blood T cells in healthy people across ages. Study results and limitations: Per million T cells, TCR beta diversity dropped roughly linearly as age increased.

This clonotype has a handful of counts. The target antigen is unknown. Samples had at least 7 million PBMCs isolated from them. This CDR3 has 11 residues. From germline, CDR1 is KGHSH and CDR2 LQKENI. A J-beta primer mix and a sample-barcoded 5' primer were used in a second PCR of about 7 to 12 cycles. TCRdb re-called the 5' RACE reads through MiXCR, storing one row per CDR3 protein. The sample consists of 450,000 to 700,000 distinct CDR3 sequences, 25% to 30% of them appearing once. The clonotype originates from a woman in her 70s in good health. Sequenced sample: blood. The chain uses TRBV18 and TRBJ2-1; D ambiguous. The J call is uncertain, as TRBJ2-7 better fits the DNA end. CDR3 loop: CASSPRTEQYF. The DNA for the CDR3 is TGTGCCAGCTCACCACGGACCGAGCAGTACTTC.